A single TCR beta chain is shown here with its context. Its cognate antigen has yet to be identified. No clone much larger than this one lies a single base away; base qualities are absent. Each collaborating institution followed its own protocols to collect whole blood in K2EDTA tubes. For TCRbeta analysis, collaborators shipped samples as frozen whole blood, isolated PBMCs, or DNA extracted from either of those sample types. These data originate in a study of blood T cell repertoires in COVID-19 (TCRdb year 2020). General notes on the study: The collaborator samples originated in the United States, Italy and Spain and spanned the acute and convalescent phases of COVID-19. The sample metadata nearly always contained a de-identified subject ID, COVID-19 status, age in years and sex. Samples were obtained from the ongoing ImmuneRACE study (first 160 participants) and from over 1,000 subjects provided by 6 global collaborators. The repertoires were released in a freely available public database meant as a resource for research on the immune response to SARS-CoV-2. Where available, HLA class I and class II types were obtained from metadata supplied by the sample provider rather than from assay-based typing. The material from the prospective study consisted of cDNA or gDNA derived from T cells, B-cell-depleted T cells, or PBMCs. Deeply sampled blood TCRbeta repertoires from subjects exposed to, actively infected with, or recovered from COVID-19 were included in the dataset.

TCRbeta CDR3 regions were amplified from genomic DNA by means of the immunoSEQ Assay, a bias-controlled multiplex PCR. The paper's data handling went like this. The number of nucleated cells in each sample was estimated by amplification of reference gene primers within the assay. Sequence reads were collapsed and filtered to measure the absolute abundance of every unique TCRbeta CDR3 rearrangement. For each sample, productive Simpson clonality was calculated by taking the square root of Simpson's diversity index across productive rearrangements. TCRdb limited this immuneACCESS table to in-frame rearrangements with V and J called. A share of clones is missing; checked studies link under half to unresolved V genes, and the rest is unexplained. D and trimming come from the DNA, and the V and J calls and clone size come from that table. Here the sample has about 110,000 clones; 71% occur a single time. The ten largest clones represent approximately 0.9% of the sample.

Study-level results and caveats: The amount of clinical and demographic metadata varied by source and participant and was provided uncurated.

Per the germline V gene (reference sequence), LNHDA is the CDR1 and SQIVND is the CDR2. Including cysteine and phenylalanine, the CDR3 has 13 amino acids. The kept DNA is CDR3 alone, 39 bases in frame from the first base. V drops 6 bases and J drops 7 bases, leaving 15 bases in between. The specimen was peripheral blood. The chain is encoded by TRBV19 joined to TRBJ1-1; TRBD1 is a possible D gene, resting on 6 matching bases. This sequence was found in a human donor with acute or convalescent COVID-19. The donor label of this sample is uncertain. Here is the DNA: TGTGCCAGTAGCCCCGGGACAAGGCGTGAAGCTTTCTTT. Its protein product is CASSPGTRREAFF.